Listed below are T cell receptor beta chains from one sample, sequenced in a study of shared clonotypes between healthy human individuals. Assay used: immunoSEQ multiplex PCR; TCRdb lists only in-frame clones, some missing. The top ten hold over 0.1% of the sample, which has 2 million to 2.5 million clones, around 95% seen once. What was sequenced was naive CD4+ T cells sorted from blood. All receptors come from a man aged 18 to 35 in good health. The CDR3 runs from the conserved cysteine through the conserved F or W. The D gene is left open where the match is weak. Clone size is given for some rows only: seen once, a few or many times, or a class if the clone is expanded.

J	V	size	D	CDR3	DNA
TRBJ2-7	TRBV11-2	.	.	CASSSKDPTYEQYF	TGTGCCAGCAGCTCGAAGGACCCTACCTACGAGCAGTACTTC
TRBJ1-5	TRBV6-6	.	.	CATHQVSYQPQHF	TGTGCCACCCACCAGGTCAGCTATCAGCCCCAGCATTTT
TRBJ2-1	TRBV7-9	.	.	CASSPAFGALGDNEQFF	TGTGCCAGCAGCCCCGCGTTCGGGGCCCTAGGGGACAATGAGCAGTTCTTC
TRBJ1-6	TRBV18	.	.	CASSPRAAEGYNSPLHF	TGTGCCAGCTCACCAAGGGCAGCCGAAGGCTATAATTCACCCCTCCACTTT
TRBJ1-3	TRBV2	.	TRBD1	CASTVGQGWGNTIYF	TGTGCCAGCACTGTTGGACAGGGCTGGGGGAACACCATATATTTT
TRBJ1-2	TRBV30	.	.	CAWSVDTPSPGYTF	TGTGCCTGGAGTGTAGACACTCCCTCCCCTGGCTACACCTTC
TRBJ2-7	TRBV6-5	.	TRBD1	CASSNRQGGSYEQYF	TGTGCCAGCAGCAACCGACAGGGGGGCTCCTACGAGCAGTACTTC
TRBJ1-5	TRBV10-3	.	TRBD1	CAISDQGGNQPQHF	TGTGCCATCAGTGACCAGGGGGGCAATCAGCCCCAGCATTTT
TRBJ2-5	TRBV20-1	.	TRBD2	CSASTSGLHF	TGCAGTGCTAGTACTAGCGGGCTACACTTC
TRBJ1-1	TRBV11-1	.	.	CASSLSNGVNTEAFF	TGTGCCAGCAGCCTTTCTAACGGAGTGAACACTGAAGCTTTCTTT
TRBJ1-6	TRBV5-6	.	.	CASSLQGFYNSPLHF	TGTGCCAGCAGCCTGCAGGGTTTCTATAATTCACCCCTCCACTTT
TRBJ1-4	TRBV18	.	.	CASSPRRSNEKLFF	TGTGCCAGCTCACCCAGGAGAAGTAATGAAAAACTGTTTTTT
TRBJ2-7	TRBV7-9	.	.	CASSSGPGFGIYEQYF	TGTGCCAGCAGCTCCGGGCCAGGTTTCGGGATCTACGAGCAGTACTTC
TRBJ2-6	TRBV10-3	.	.	CAISGGGANVLTF	TGTGCCATCTCCGGGGGTGGGGCCAACGTCCTGACTTTC
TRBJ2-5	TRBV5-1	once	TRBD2	CASSLINGGEETQYF	TGCGCCAGCAGCTTGATTAACGGGGGGGAAGAGACCCAGTACTTC
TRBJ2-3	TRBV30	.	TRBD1	CAWGQGGTDTQYF	TGTGCCTGGGGACAGGGGGGCACAGATACGCAGTATTTT
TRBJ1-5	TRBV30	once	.	CAWSLGSNQPQHF	TGTGCCTGGAGTCTTGGGAGCAATCAGCCCCAGCATTTT
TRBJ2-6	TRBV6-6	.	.	CASSYPPGAGANVLTF	TGTGCCAGCAGTTACCCCCCGGGGGCTGGGGCCAACGTCCTGACTTTC
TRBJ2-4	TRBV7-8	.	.	CASSLGGAKNIQYF	TGTGCCAGCAGCTTAGGGGGAGCCAAAAACATTCAGTACTTC
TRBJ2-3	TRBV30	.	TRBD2	CAWGRTSGGPGTDTQYF	TGTGCCTGGGGAAGGACTAGCGGGGGGCCGGGCACAGATACGCAGTATTTT
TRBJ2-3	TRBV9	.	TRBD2	CASSVAGTRNTDTQYF	TGTGCCAGCAGCGTCGCCGGGACTAGAAACACAGATACGCAGTATTTT
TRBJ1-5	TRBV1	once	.	CTSSQVSSDRGGNQPQHF	TGCACCAGCAGCCAAGTCTCCTCGGACAGGGGCGGCAATCAGCCCCAGCATTTT
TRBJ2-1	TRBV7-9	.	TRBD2	CASSWTSGGAMEQFF	TGTGCCAGCAGCTGGACTAGCGGGGGGGCTATGGAGCAGTTCTTC
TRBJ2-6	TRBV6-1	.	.	CASSEGRTGANVLTF	TGTGCCAGCAGTGAAGGGCGAACTGGGGCCAACGTCCTGACTTTC
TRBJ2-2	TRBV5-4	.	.	CASRMDRNTGELFF	TGTGCCAGCAGGATGGACAGGAACACCGGGGAGCTGTTTTTT
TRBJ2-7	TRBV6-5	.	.	CASSYHIAPLPYEQYF	TGTGCCAGCAGTTACCACATTGCTCCCCTACCCTACGAGCAGTACTTC
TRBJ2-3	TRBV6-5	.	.	CASSAAEGDTQYF	TGTGCCAGCAGTGCAGCTGAGGGAGATACGCAGTATTTT